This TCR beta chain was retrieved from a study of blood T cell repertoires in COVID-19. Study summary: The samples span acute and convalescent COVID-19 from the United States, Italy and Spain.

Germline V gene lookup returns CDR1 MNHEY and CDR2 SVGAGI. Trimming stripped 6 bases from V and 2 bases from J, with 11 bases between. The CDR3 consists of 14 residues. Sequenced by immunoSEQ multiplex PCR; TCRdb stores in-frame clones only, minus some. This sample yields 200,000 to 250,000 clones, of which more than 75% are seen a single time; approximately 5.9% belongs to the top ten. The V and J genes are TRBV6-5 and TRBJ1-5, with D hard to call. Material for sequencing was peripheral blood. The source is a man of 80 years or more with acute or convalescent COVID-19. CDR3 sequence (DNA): TGTGCCAGCAGCCAAGGCGGAGGCAATCAGCCCCAGCATTTT. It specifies CASSQGGGNQPQHF.